The 30 T cell receptor beta chains given below trace back to one sample, sequenced in a study of T-cell reconstitution after alpha-beta-depleted transplantation in children. Preparation of the TCRbeta library used unique molecular identifiers. TCRdb itself ran the PCR reads through MiXCR, one entry per CDR3 protein. The table lists 190,000 or so distinct CDR3 sequences, roughly 6.8% of them singletons, with about 3% in the top ten. The source was PBMCs from the stem cell graft donor, collected from the stem cell graft. The receptor set was obtained from a human donor who donated a stem cell graft to a child with Wiskott-Aldrich syndrome.

This clonotype was seen at least ten times. V usage is TRBV28 and J usage is TRBJ1-2; 8 bases align to TRBD1. The CDR3 loop spans 15 amino acids. CDR1 and CDR2 (germline): MDHEN, SYDVKM. The J segment lost 4 bases and the V segment lost 6 bases, leaving 10 bases of the junction unmatched. CDR3 region: CASSPRDRRTYGYTF. The CDR3 DNA reads TGTGCCAGCAGCCCGAGGGACAGGAGGACCTATGGCTACACCTTC.

A few counts support this clonotype. For the CDR3, the DNA is TGTGCCTGCCTCCGGGACTTGTCATACACTGAAGCTTTCTTT. Protein sequence: CACLRDLSYTEAFF. The chain is built from TRBV30 and TRBJ1-1; D might be TRBD1 (5 bases). This CDR3 contains 14 residues. Trimming cost V 6 bases and J 3 bases, with 17 bases left between them. Germline CDR1 reads GTSNPN; CDR2 reads SVGIG (reference sequence). Full variable domain (outside the CDR3, taken from reference TRBV30 and TRBJ1-1): SQTIHQWPATLVQPVGSPLSLECTVEGTSNPNLYWYRQAAGRGLQLLFYSVGIGQISSEVPQNLSASRPQDRQFILSSKKLLLSDSGFYLCACLRDLSYTEAFFGQGTRLTVV.

This clonotype was recorded many times. This chain links TRBV6-2 or TRBV6-3 with TRBJ2-5; 8 bases align to TRBD1. Germline V gene sequence: CDR1 MNHEY, CDR2 SVGEGT. The CDR3 runs 15 residues. J gave up 2 bases and V 6 bases, and 8 bases lay outside the gene matches. CDR3 nucleotide sequence: TGTGCCAGCAGGACTCTCGGACAGGGTCAAGAGACCCAGTACTTC. This gives the protein CASRTLGQGQETQYF.

This clonotype was seen repeatedly, ten times or more. The chain links TRBV5-1 to TRBJ2-7, with D possibly matching TRBD1 (5 bases). The V end lost 1 base, the J end lost 7 bases, and 12 bases lay between the germline ends. CDR3 size: 13 residues. CDR1 SGHRS and CDR2 YFSETQ come from the germline V gene. DNA for the CDR3: TGCGCCAGCAGCTTGAGGGCAGGGCCGGAGCAGTACTTC. It specifies CASSLRAGPEQYF.

This clonotype has a handful of counts. This chain joins TRBV13 and TRBJ2-7; perhaps TRBD1 as D (5 bases). The ends were cut back, 4 bases at V and 0 bases at J, with 10 bases in the middle. This CDR3 spans 14 amino acids. CDR1 is PRHDT and CDR2 is FYEKMQ in the germline V gene (reference sequence). This CDR3 is CASSSAQGSYEQYF. CDR3 DNA sequence: TGTGCCAGCAGCTCCGCCCAGGGCTCCTACGAGCAGTACTTC.

In its sample, this clonotype was seen many times. The CDR3 sequence is CASSQERAGGEQYF. CDR3 DNA sequence: TGCGCCAGCAGCCAAGAGAGGGCAGGGGGCGAGCAGTACTTC. The chain has TRBV4-3 and TRBJ2-7; 7 bases align to TRBD1. CDR1 is LGHNA, CDR2 YSLEER, per germline. The CDR3 loop spans 14 amino acids. V lost 0 bases to trimming and J lost 6 bases; unmatched junction nucleotides: 5.

This clonotype was counted at least ten times. The chain employs TRBV6-6 and TRBJ2-1, with D possibly being TRBD1 (6 bases). CDR1 and CDR2 from the germline V gene are MNHNY and SVGAGI (reference sequence). The germline V and J ends were trimmed by 7 bases and 8 bases, with 15 bases remaining between them. This CDR3 contains 13 residues. CDR3 in amino acids: CASKGSGVHEQFF. The CDR3 region has the DNA TGTGCCAGCAAAGGGTCAGGGGTCCATGAGCAGTTCTTC.

The chain recombines TRBV5-1 with TRBJ2-3; 8 bases match TRBD1. Germline V gene data show CDR1 as SGHRS and CDR2 as YFSETQ. Trimming took 2 bases from V and 4 from J; bases not matched to a gene: 9. The CDR3 is made up of 16 amino acids. CDR3 region: CASSFDRGSSADTQYF. CDR3 sequence (DNA): TGCGCCAGCAGCTTTGACAGGGGCTCTAGCGCAGATACGCAGTATTTT. The variable domain in full, with the rest retrieved from reference TRBV5-1 and TRBJ2-3, is KAGVTQTPRYLIKTRGQQVTLSCSPISGHRSVSWYQQTPGQGLQFLFEYFSETQRNKGNFPGRFSGRQFSNSRSEMNVSTLELGDSALYLCASSFDRGSSADTQYFGPGTRLTVL.

This clonotype was recorded many times. This chain uses TRBV20-1 with TRBJ1-1, with D maybe TRBD1 (6 bases). The germline V gene encodes CDR1 DFQATT and CDR2 SNEGSKA (reference sequence). The CDR3 totals 13 residues. V lost 4 bases and J 8 bases, leaving 17 bases between the germline ends. CDR3 region: CSAKGQASTEAFF. The CDR3, as DNA: TGCAGTGCTAAGGGACAAGCCTCCACCGAAGCTTTCTTT.

This clonotype was counted ten times or more. The chain uses TRBV12-3 or TRBV12-4 and TRBJ2-7; possible D gene TRBD1, 5 bases. This CDR3 has 17 residues. Trimming cost V 1 base and J 2 bases, with 18 bases left between them. CDR3 residues: CASSLVMTAGPAYEQYF. For the CDR3, the DNA is TGTGCCAGCAGTTTAGTTATGACGGCAGGGCCTGCCTACGAGCAGTACTTC.

Many counts were recorded for this clonotype. V and J are TRBV6-2 or TRBV6-3 and TRBJ2-3; possibly TRBD1 for D (6 bases). This CDR3 has 19 residues. The V end was cut by 2 bases, the J end by 2 bases, with 23 bases between. Germline V CDR1 and CDR2: MNHEY, SVGEGT. This chain's CDR3 is CASSYPGQATGPYTDTQYF. CDR3 coding DNA: TGTGCCAGCAGTTACCCGGGACAAGCGACGGGTCCCTACACAGATACGCAGTATTTT.

This clonotype was seen only a few times. The CDR3 DNA is TGCGCCAGCAGCTCTGACTTAGGGATCACTGAAGCTTTCTTT. This sequence encodes CASSSDLGITEAFF. The rearrangement links TRBV5-1 to TRBJ1-1, with no clear D. This CDR3 has 14 residues. Germline V CDR1 and CDR2: SGHRS, YFSETQ. V lost 3 bases, J lost 4 bases, and 13 bases lay in between.

In its sample, this clonotype was seen a few times. The chain combines TRBV5-1 with TRBJ2-7; D is possibly TRBD1 (6 bases). The germline CDR1 and CDR2 sequences are SGHRS and YFSETQ. The CDR3 runs 16 residues. Trimming left V 4 bases short and J 0 bases short, with 17 bases between. This CDR3 is CASSPEQGVDSYEQYF. Here the CDR3 DNA reads TGCGCCAGCAGCCCGGAACAGGGCGTCGACTCCTACGAGCAGTACTTC.

This chain uses TRBV30 with TRBJ2-7, with 8 bases aligning to TRBD2. Trimming cost V 0 bases and J 2 bases; bases outside gene matches: 6. The germline CDR1 and CDR2 sequences are GTSNPN and SVGIG (reference sequence). The CDR3 is made up of 15 amino acids. The CDR3 protein is CAWSVRGSGAYEQYF. CDR3 coding DNA: TGTGCCTGGAGTGTACGCGGTAGCGGGGCCTACGAGCAGTACTTC.

Many counts were recorded for this clonotype. The rearrangement uses TRBV5-1 and TRBJ2-7; D possibly corresponds to TRBD2 (5 bases). The CDR3 has 12 amino acids. The V end lost 4 bases, the J end lost 5 bases, and 10 bases lay between the germline ends. Germline V CDR1 and CDR2: SGHRS, YFSETQ. The CDR3 here is CASSADWNEQYF. The CDR3 DNA reads TGCGCCAGCAGCGCGGACTGGAACGAGCAGTACTTC.

This clonotype was found many times. The chain uses TRBV5-1 and TRBJ2-2, with 7 nucleotides matching TRBD2. Germline V CDR1 and CDR2: SGHRS, YFSETQ. The length of the CDR3 is 15 residues. V gave up 3 bases and J gave up 3 bases; unmatched junction bases: 5. The CDR3 bases are TGCGCCAGCAGCTCTCAGGGAGGGGACACCGGGGAGCTGTTTTTT. It yields the protein CASSSQGGDTGELFF.

The sample holds many counts of this clonotype. The rearrangement links TRBV5-1 to TRBJ1-5; D is perhaps TRBD1 (5 bases). Trimming removed 0 bases from V and 5 bases from J, with 12 bases in between. CDR3 size: 15 residues. In germline, CDR1 is SGHRS, CDR2 YFSETQ. As DNA, the CDR3 is TGCGCCAGCAGCTTGGCGGGGACCCGGGATCAGCCCCAGCATTTT. This codes for CASSLAGTRDQPQHF. Drawing the rest from reference TRBV5-1 and TRBJ1-5, the complete variable domain is KAGVTQTPRYLIKTRGQQVTLSCSPISGHRSVSWYQQTPGQGLQFLFEYFSETQRNKGNFPGRFSGRQFSNSRSEMNVSTLELGDSALYLCASSLAGTRDQPQHFGDGTRLSIL.

The V and J genes are TRBV3-1 and TRBJ2-6; TRBD1 might be the D (5 bases). Germline V gene data show CDR1 as LGHDT and CDR2 as YNNKEL (reference sequence). V shed 11 bases and J shed 0 bases, with 26 bases lying between them. The CDR3 runs 19 residues. Written as DNA, the CDR3 is TGTGCCTTCAGTGCCCTCTCAAAAGGGGCCCCCTCTGGGGCCAACGTCCTGACTTTC. As protein: CAFSALSKGAPSGANVLTF. Full variable domain (remainder filled in from reference TRBV3-1 and TRBJ2-6): DTAVSQTPKYLVTQMGNDKSIKCEQNLGHDTMYWYKQDSKKFLKIMFSYNNKELIINETVPNRFSPKSPDKAHLNLHINSLELGDSAVYFCAFSALSKGAPSGANVLTFGAGSRLTVL.

Written as DNA, the CDR3 is TGCAGTACCACTAGCCAGCAACACTGGGGCTCCTACAATGAGCAGTTCTTC. This gives the protein CSTTSQQHWGSYNEQFF. The chain recombines TRBV20-1 with TRBJ2-1; maybe TRBD2 (6 bases). The V gene's germline CDR1 is DFQATT and CDR2 SNEGSKA (reference sequence). This CDR3 is built from 17 residues. The ends were cut back, 8 bases at V and 0 bases at J, with 23 bases in the middle.

There are many counts of this clonotype. The chain is built from TRBV3-1 and TRBJ2-7; D uncertain. Trimming pared 1 base from V and 1 base from J, leaving 5 bases between. The CDR3 runs 13 residues. Germline assignment: CDR1 LGHDT and CDR2 YNNKEL (reference sequence). The CDR3 sequence is CASSQGSSYEQYF. In DNA, the CDR3 is TGTGCCAGCAGCCAAGGGTCTTCCTACGAGCAGTACTTC.

The V call is TRBV6-1, the J call TRBJ1-4, with TRBD1 as a possible D gene (6 bases). V was trimmed by 3 bases and J by 0 bases, leaving 11 bases between them. Germline values: CDR1 MNHNS, CDR2 SASEGT. This CDR3 comprises 16 residues. The CDR3 DNA reads as TGTGCCAGCAGTGACAGGACAGCTGCAACTAATGAAAAACTGTTTTTT. This encodes CASSDRTAATNEKLFF.

This clonotype was seen many times. This sequence joins TRBV20-1 and TRBJ2-7; D gene uncertain. The CDR3 length is 12 residues. The germline V gene has CDR1 DFQATT and CDR2 SNEGSKA (reference sequence). The V and J ends lost 5 bases and 3 bases respectively, with 11 bases between them. The CDR3 here is CSARRTDYEQYF. For the CDR3, the DNA is TGCAGTGCTCGTAGGACGGACTACGAGCAGTACTTC.

This clonotype was found many times. The chain is built from TRBV7-8 and TRBJ2-2; no firm D call. Per germline, CDR1 SGHVS and CDR2 FQNEAQ. This CDR3 is built from 14 residues. V lost 1 base, J lost 5 bases, and 8 bases lay in between. The CDR3 here is CASSLGVRTGELFF. CDR3 bases: TGTGCCAGCAGCTTAGGGGTTCGAACCGGGGAGCTGTTTTTT.

Ten or more counts support this clonotype. The chain couples TRBV6-6 to TRBJ1-2; D possibly corresponds to TRBD1 (5 bases). The CDR3 consists of 13 residues. Germline V gene data show CDR1 as MNHNY and CDR2 as SVGAGI (reference sequence). Trimming stripped 3 bases from V and 7 bases from J, with 12 bases between. This CDR3 reads CASSYQGAGGYTF. The CDR3 nucleotides read TGTGCCAGCAGTTATCAGGGAGCGGGTGGCTACACCTTC.

This clonotype was seen repeatedly, ten times or more. The rearrangement links TRBV18 to TRBJ1-1, with 9 bases lining up with TRBD1. The trim removed 3 bases at V and 5 bases at J, leaving 4 bases unmatched. CDR1 and CDR2 from the germline V gene are KGHSH and LQKENI. The CDR3 contains 14 residues. The chain's CDR3 is CASSPQTGGTEAFF. The CDR3 bases are TGTGCCAGCTCACCCCAGACAGGGGGTACTGAAGCTTTCTTT.

This clonotype was counted many times. The chain is built from TRBV11-3 and TRBJ2-3; 10 nucleotides line up with TRBD2. V dropped 7 bases and J dropped 1; count of bases not matched to a gene: 2. CDR1 SGHNT and CDR2 YENEEA come from the germline V gene. The CDR3 is made up of 14 amino acids. CDR3 DNA sequence: TGTGCCAGCACAGGACTAGCGGGCACAGATACGCAGTATTTT. Protein product: CASTGLAGTDTQYF.

At least ten counts were recorded for this clonotype. V gene TRBV12-3 or TRBV12-4 combines with J gene TRBJ2-5; no reliable D call. The CDR3 sequence is 11 residues long. V was pared by 3 bases and J by 8 bases, with 7 bases between. CDR3 residues: CASSFDGTQYF. In DNA, the CDR3 is TGTGCCAGCAGTTTCGATGGTACCCAGTACTTC.

In this sample, this clonotype turned up many times. This chain uses TRBV30 with TRBJ2-3; possibly TRBD1 or TRBD2 for D (5 bases each). The CDR3 has 15 amino acids. Trimming removed 3 bases at V and 5 bases at J, with 18 bases between. The germline CDR1 and CDR2 sequences are GTSNPN and SVGIG (reference sequence). CDR3 region: CAWSRVGGVGDTQYF. CDR3 bases: TGTGCCTGGAGCAGGGTTGGAGGAGTGGGAGATACGCAGTATTTT.

V is TRBV28 and J is TRBJ2-7; no firm D call. Germline V gene data show CDR1 as MDHEN and CDR2 as SYDVKM. V lost 6 bases and J 4 bases, leaving 7 bases between the germline ends. The CDR3 extends over 11 amino acids. CDR3 in DNA: TGTGCCAGCAGGGAGAGGTACGAGCAGTACTTC. Its protein product is CASRERYEQYF. The whole variable domain, remainder taken from reference TRBV28 and TRBJ2-7, is DVKVTQSSRYLVKRTGEKVFLECVQDMDHENMFWYRQDPGLGLRLIYFSYDVKMKEKGDIPEGYSVSREKKERFSLILESASTNQTSMYLCASRERYEQYFGPGTRLTVT.

This clonotype was found a few times. The chain joins TRBV20-1 to TRBJ2-1; D unclear. Germline CDR1 DFQATT, CDR2 SNEGSKA (reference sequence). This CDR3 comprises 15 residues. V was cut by 0 bases and J by 0 bases, with 9 bases left in between. The CDR3 region has the DNA TGCAGTGCTAGAGATTGGAAAAGCTCCTACAATGAGCAGTTCTTC. Protein sequence: CSARDWKSSYNEQFF.